The T cell receptor (beta chain) under discussion was sequenced for a study of T cell repertoires in cytomegalovirus infection. TCRdb analysed the reads with MiXCR anew, one entry per CDR3 protein. The sample holds nearly 650,000 distinct CDR3 sequences; 20% to 25% are singletons and the top ten take less than 9.5%. A remark on this clonotype: A much larger clone differs by one base, so this may be a read error.

CDR3 length: 14 residues. Germline CDR1 is DFQATT and CDR2 is SNEGSKA (reference sequence). The V end was cut by 0 bases, the J end by 1 base, with 9 bases between. The rearrangement uses TRBV20-1 and TRBJ1-1, with D perhaps TRBD1 (5 bases). This receptor was obtained from a human donor in good health (CMV status not recorded). Some clones in this sample may be carry-over from other donors' samples. Sequenced: CD8+ T cells from PBMCs. The CDR3, as DNA: TGCAGTGCTAGAGATCTGACAGAGAACACTGAAGCTTTCTTT. Amino acids: CSARDLTENTEAFF.